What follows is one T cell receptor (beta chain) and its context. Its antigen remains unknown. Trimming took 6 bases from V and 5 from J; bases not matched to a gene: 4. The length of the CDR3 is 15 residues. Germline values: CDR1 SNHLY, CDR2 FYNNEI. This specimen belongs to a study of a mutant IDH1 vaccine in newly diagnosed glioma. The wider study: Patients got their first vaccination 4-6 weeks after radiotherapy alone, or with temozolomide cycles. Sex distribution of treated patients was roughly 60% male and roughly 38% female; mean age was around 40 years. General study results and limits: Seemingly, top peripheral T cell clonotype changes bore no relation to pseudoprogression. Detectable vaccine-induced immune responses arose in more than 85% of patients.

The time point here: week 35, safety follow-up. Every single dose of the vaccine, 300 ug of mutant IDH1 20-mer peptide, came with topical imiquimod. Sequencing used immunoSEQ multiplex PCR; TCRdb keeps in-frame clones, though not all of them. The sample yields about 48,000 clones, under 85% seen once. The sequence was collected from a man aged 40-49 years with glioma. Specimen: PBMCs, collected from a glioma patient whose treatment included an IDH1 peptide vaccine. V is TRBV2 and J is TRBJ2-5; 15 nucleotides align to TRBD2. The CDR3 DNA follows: TGTGCCAGCAGGGGGACTAGCGGGGGGTATGAGACCCAGTACTTC. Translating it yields CASRGTSGGYETQYF. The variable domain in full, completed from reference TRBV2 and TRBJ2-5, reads EPEVTQTPSHQVTQMGQEVILRCVPISNHLYFYWYRQILGQKVEFLVSFYNNEISEKSEIFDDQFSVERPDGSNFTLKIRSTKLEDSAMYFCASRGTSGGYETQYFGPGTRLLVL.